These T cell receptor beta chains were read from a single sample in a study of cytomegalovirus exposure and HLA in healthy donors. Libraries were prepared by immunoSEQ multiplex PCR; TCRdb keeps only in-frame clonotypes and omits some of them. Of 150,000 to 200,000 clones in the sample, 80% were seen once. The specimen sequenced was PBMCs. These receptors were obtained from a middle-aged woman in good health and CMV-seronegative. CDR3s include the opening cysteine and the closing phenylalanine or tryptophan. D genes are given only for firm matches. Clone size is stated in some rows and not others, as once, few, many or a class when expanded.

j_call,clone_size,v_call,d_call,cdr3_nt,cdr3_aa
TRBJ2-4,few,TRBV6-5,TRBD2,TGTGCCACCTCTCAGGGAGGGCGAAACAGTCAGTACTTC,CATSQGGRNSQYF
TRBJ2-3,.,TRBV9,TRBD1,TGTGCCAGCAGCGCGGGACAGGCCACTAGCACAGATACGCAGTATTTT,CASSAGQATSTDTQYF
TRBJ1-1,.,TRBV15,TRBD1,TGTGCCACCAGCAGAGATCGGTGGACAGGGGCGAACACTGAAGCTTTCTTT,CATSRDRWTGANTEAFF
TRBJ1-1,.,TRBV7-8,.,TGTGCCAGCAGCGTTAGATTGAACACTGAAGCTTTCTTT,CASSVRLNTEAFF
TRBJ1-1,.,TRBV7-3,.,TGTGCCAGCAGCTCACAGGGTAACACTGAAGCTTTCTTT,CASSSQGNTEAFF
TRBJ1-2,.,TRBV6-5,.,TGTGCCAGCGGTCCCCCTATGATAGATTCCGGCTACACCTTC,CASGPPMIDSGYTF
TRBJ2-2,.,TRBV11-2,.,TGTGCCAGCAGCCCGACCCAGGGCACGCAGCTGTTTTTT,CASSPTQGTQLFF
TRBJ1-2,.,TRBV6-1,.,TGTGCCAGCAGTGAACGGACTTGGAGAGCTAACTATGGCTACACCTTC,CASSERTWRANYGYTF
TRBJ2-7,.,TRBV6-1,TRBD2,TGTGCCAGCAGTGAACTAGCTAGCGGCTCCTACGAGCAGTACTTC,CASSELASGSYEQYF
TRBJ1-3,.,TRBV5-1,.,TGCGCCAGCAGCTCGGGTTACTCTGGAAACACCATATATTTT,CASSSGYSGNTIYF
TRBJ2-7,once,TRBV28,.,TGTGCCAGCAGTTTCTCCTCCTACGAGCAGTACTTC,CASSFSSYEQYF
TRBJ2-1,.,TRBV5-4,TRBD2,TGTGCCAGCAGCAAAGGGGGACTAGCGGGGAACAATGAGCAGTTCTTC,CASSKGGLAGNNEQFF
TRBJ2-2,.,TRBV2,.,TGTGCCAGCAAGCAAGACAGGAACACCGGGGAGCTGTTTTTT,CASKQDRNTGELFF
TRBJ2-3,.,TRBV19,TRBD2,TGTGCCAGTAGTATGGGACTAGCGGGAGGGGTAGATACGCAGTATTTT,CASSMGLAGGVDTQYF
TRBJ2-6,.,TRBV6-5,TRBD1,TGTGCCAGCAGTTACGAGGGGGCTGGGGCCAACGGCCTGACTTTC,CASSYEGAGANGLTF
TRBJ2-1,.,TRBV7-3,TRBD1,TGTGCCAGCAGCTCCGGGACAGAAGCGCATGAGCAGTTCTTC,CASSSGTEAHEQFF
TRBJ2-7,.,TRBV27,TRBD2,TGTGCCAGCAGTTTTGCCGCGGGAGTCGTCGAGCAGTACTTC,CASSFAAGVVEQYF
TRBJ1-1,few,TRBV2,TRBD1,TGTGCCAGCAGAGGGGGACAGGCAGAAGCTTTCTTT,CASRGGQAEAFF
TRBJ2-3,.,TRBV7-3,.,TGTGCCAGCAGCTTACTAGGAGGGACAGATACGCAGTATTTT,CASSLLGGTDTQYF
TRBJ2-1,.,TRBV29-1,TRBD2,TGCAGCGTTGAGTTGCTAGCGGGGGGCCTCCCCTTCTTC,CSVELLAGGLPFF
TRBJ1-1,.,TRBV29-1,.,TGCAGCGTTCCCGCAGGGGCCCTGAACACTGAAGCTTTCTTT,CSVPAGALNTEAFF
TRBJ1-5,few,TRBV6-5,.,TGTGCCAGCAGTCGCGGGGGAAATCAGCCCCAGCATTTT,CASSRGGNQPQHF
TRBJ2-5,.,TRBV11-3,.,TGTGCCAGCAGCTCTCGACACGAAGAGACCCAGTACTTC,CASSSRHEETQYF
TRBJ2-1,few,TRBV13,TRBD2,TGTGCCAGCAGCTCCCGTCGTGCGGGGGGGCGGAGTGAGCAGTTCTTC,CASSSRRAGGRSEQFF
TRBJ2-7,.,TRBV5-1,TRBD2,TGCGCCAGCAGCAGAGGACTAGCGGGAGATGGGTACGAGCAGTACTTC,CASSRGLAGDGYEQYF
TRBJ2-7,.,TRBV28,.,TGTGCCAGCAGTCGACATCCGCGCAACTACGAGCAGTACTTC,CASSRHPRNYEQYF
TRBJ1-1,.,TRBV7-9,TRBD1,TGTTCCAGCAGCCCGGGGACAGGGGTTAATACTGAAGCTTTCTTT,CSSSPGTGVNTEAFF
TRBJ2-5,few,TRBV19,.,TGTGCCAGTACCCCGAATACCCCGCGAATCCCACCCCAAGAGCCCCAGTACTTC,CASTPNTPRIPPQEPQYF
TRBJ2-7,.,TRBV30,.,TGTGCCTGGGGGGACAACCCCTACGAGCAGTACTTC,CAWGDNPYEQYF
TRBJ2-2,.,TRBV6-4,TRBD2,TGTGCCAGCAGTGTTACGACTAGCGGGAGCTCCGGGGAGCTGTTTTTT,CASSVTTSGSSGELFF
TRBJ1-2,.,TRBV7-2,TRBD1,TGTGCCAGCAGCGGCACGACAGGGGTTAACTATGGCTACACCTTC,CASSGTTGVNYGYTF
TRBJ2-1,.,TRBV28,TRBD1,TGTGCCAGCAGTTTCCAGACAGGGCCTTATGAGCAGTTCTTC,CASSFQTGPYEQFF
TRBJ2-3,.,TRBV20-1,.,TGCAGTGCTAGAGCCCTCGGAGAGACTTTT,CSARALGETF
TRBJ2-1,.,TRBV6-5,.,TGTGCCAGCGGGTCGGACAGTAGGCACTACAATGAGCAGTTCTTC,CASGSDSRHYNEQFF
TRBJ2-7,.,TRBV4-2,.,TGTGCCAGCAGCCAAGGTTTAGTAGCTAGCCGAATCACCTACGAGCAGTACTTC,CASSQGLVASRITYEQYF
TRBJ1-2,.,TRBV28,TRBD1,TGTGCCAGCAGTTGGGGACAGGTGGGGGGCTACACCTTC,CASSWGQVGGYTF
TRBJ1-4,.,TRBV2,TRBD1,TGTGCCAGCAAAAAAGAACAGGGGGCTGGAAAACTGTTTTTT,CASKKEQGAGKLFF
TRBJ1-2,few,TRBV7-2,TRBD1,TGTGCCAGCAGCCAAGGGACAGTTACTCCTAACTATGGCTACACCTTC,CASSQGTVTPNYGYTF
TRBJ2-2,.,TRBV4-1,TRBD2,TGCGCCAGCAGCCCGGGACTAGTTGCCGGGGAGCTGTTTTTT,CASSPGLVAGELFF
TRBJ2-7,.,TRBV11-2,.,TGTGCCAGCAGCTTGGGCGGGTTGACCTACGAGCAGTACTTC,CASSLGGLTYEQYF
TRBJ2-1,.,TRBV5-1,TRBD1,TGCGCCAGCACAAGTTTCTCGTCGATCGACAGGGGGTATGAGCAGTTCTTC,CASTSFSSIDRGYEQFF
TRBJ2-1,few,TRBV5-1,TRBD2,TGCGCCAGCAGCTTGGTAACAGGGACTAGCGGGAGCCACTACAATGAGCAGTTCTTC,CASSLVTGTSGSHYNEQFF
TRBJ2-7,.,TRBV10-3,TRBD2,TGTGCCATCAACCCAGTAGCGGGGGGGCCCTCCTACGAGCAGTACTTC,CAINPVAGGPSYEQYF
TRBJ1-4,.,TRBV4-1,TRBD1,TGCGCCAGCAGCCAGAACAGGGGGGAAATGGACCTGTTTTTT,CASSQNRGEMDLFF
TRBJ2-7,.,TRBV28,.,TGTGCCAGCAGTTTTAGATCTACGGGATCCTACGAGCAGTACTTC,CASSFRSTGSYEQYF
TRBJ2-7,.,TRBV11-2,TRBD2,TGTGCCAGCAGCTTCCAGACTAGCTCCTTTTACGAGCAGTACTTC,CASSFQTSSFYEQYF
TRBJ2-5,.,TRBV5-4,.,TGTGCCAGCAGCTTGGCGGGGGGCGTACAAGAGACCCAGTACTTC,CASSLAGGVQETQYF
TRBJ1-6,few,TRBV4-3,.,TGCGCCAGCAGCCACCTCCGAGGTGAGGAGAATTCACCCCTCCACTTT,CASSHLRGEENSPLHF
TRBJ2-2,once,TRBV6-1,TRBD1,TGTGCCAGCAGCAACGACAGGGGGTCCGGGGAGCTGTTTTTT,CASSNDRGSGELFF